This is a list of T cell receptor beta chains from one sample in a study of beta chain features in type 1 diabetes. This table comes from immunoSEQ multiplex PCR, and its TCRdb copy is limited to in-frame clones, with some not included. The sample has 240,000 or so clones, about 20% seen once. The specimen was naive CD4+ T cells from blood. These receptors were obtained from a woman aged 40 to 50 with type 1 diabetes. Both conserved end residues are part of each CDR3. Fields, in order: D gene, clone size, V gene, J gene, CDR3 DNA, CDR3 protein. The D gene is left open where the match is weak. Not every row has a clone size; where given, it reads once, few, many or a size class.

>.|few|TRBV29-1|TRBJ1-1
TGCAGCGTCCGAACGGTTCGCGGGGACACTGAAGCTTTCTTT
CSVRTVRGDTEAFF
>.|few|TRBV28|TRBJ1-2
TGTGCCAGCAGTTTACCCAGATCCCCTAACTATGGCTACACCTTC
CASSLPRSPNYGYTF
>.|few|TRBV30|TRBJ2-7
TGTGCGTGGGGACACGCCATCTCCTACGAGCAGTACTTC
CAWGHAISYEQYF
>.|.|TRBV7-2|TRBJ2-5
TGTGCCAGCAGCTTAGTCCAGGGCCCTCTATTCCAAGAGACCCAGTACTTC
CASSLVQGPLFQETQYF
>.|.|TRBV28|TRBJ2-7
TGTGCCAGCAGTCTGGAGAACAGGGACTCCTACGAGCAGTACTTC
CASSLENRDSYEQYF
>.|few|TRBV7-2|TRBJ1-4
TGTGCCAGCAGCTTAAGCGGGGCGGCGGAAAAACTGTTTTTT
CASSLSGAAEKLFF
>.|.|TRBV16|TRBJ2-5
TGTGCCAGCAGCGCAGGAAGTCAAGAGACCCAGTACTTC
CASSAGSQETQYF
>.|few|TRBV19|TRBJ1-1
TGTGCCAGTAGTACCGCCGCAGGTTGGGACACTGAAGCTTTCTTT
CASSTAAGWDTEAFF
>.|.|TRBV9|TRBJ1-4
TGTGCCAGCAGCGTAATTGGAGGGTCGAATGAAAAACTGTTTTTT
CASSVIGGSNEKLFF
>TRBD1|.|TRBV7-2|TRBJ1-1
TGTGCCAGCAGCTTAGTGGACAGGTCGAACACTGAAGCTTTCTTT
CASSLVDRSNTEAFF
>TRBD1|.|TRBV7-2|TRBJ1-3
TGTGCCAGCAGCTTAGGGGACAGGGGGAACACCATATATTTT
CASSLGDRGNTIYF
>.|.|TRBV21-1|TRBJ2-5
TGTGCCAGCAGCAAGAGTTTAGGCAGGGTCGTTTATCAAGAGACCCAGTACTTC
CASSKSLGRVVYQETQYF
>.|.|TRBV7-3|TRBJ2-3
TGTGCCAGCAAGAGGGGGGGATCAGATACGCAGTATTTT
CASKRGGSDTQYF
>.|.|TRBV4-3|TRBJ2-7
TGCGCCAGCAGCCAAGAGTTTGGACAGACCTACGAGCAGTACTTC
CASSQEFGQTYEQYF
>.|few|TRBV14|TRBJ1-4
TGTGCCAGCAGCCAACTGGGAGAGGAAAAACTGTTTTTT
CASSQLGEEKLFF
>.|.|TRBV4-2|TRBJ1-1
TGTGCCAGCAGCCGACCGGACAGAAACACTGAAGCTTTCTTT
CASSRPDRNTEAFF
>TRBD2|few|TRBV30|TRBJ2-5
TGTGCCTGGAGTGATGGACTAGCGGAAGAGACCCAGTACTTC
CAWSDGLAEETQYF
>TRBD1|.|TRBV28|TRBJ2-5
TGTGCCAGCAGTCCCGGGACAGGGGGGGGAGAGACCCAGTACTTC
CASSPGTGGGETQYF
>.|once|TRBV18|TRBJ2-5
TGTGCCAGCTCACCACCGAACAGTCAAGAGACCCAGTACTTC
CASSPPNSQETQYF
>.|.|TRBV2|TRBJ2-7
TGTGCCAGCAGTGACCAGGACTTTCAACAGTACTTC
CASSDQDFQQYF
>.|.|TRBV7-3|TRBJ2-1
TGTGCCAGCAGCGTCAACCCCCAGGGCCATGAGCAGTTCTTC
CASSVNPQGHEQFF
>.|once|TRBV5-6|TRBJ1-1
TGTGCCAGCAGCTTCGGGGGGCCCTCACTACTTGAAGCTTTCTTT
CASSFGGPSLLEAFF
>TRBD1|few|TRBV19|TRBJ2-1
TGTGCCAGTAGGGGACAGGGGGCCCATGAGCAGTTCTTC
CASRGQGAHEQFF
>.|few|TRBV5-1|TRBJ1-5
TGCGCCAGCAGCTTGGAGGGTTCGGGGGAAAATCAGCCCCAGCATTTT
CASSLEGSGENQPQHF
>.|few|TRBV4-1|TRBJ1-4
TGCGCCAGCAGCCTAGGGGAGGGGACTTTGGGAAGTAAACTGTTTTTT
CASSLGEGTLGSKLFF
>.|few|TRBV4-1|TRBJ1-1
TGCGCCAGCAGCCATTTACAGGGTACCACTGAAGCTTTCTTT
CASSHLQGTTEAFF
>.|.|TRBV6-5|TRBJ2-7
TGTGCCAGCAGTTACATGGACAAAAAACCCTTGTGGGGGCAGTACTTC
CASSYMDKKPLWGQYF
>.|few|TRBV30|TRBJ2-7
TGTGCCTGGAGTGCTCACGAGCAGTACTTC
CAWSAHEQYF
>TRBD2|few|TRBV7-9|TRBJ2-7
TGTGCCAGCAGCCCAGTGGCTAGCGGACGGTACGAGCAGTACTTC
CASSPVASGRYEQYF
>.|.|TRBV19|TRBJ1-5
TGTGCCAGTAGGGACTCTAGCAATCAGCCCCAGCATTTT
CASRDSSNQPQHF
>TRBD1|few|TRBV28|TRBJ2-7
TGTGCCAGCAGCGTCACGGGACAGGGGCGATACGAGCAGTACTTC
CASSVTGQGRYEQYF
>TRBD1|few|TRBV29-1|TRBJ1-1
TGCAGCGTGGGACAGGGGGGCACTGAAGCTTTCTTT
CSVGQGGTEAFF
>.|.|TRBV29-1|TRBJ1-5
TGCAGCGTTGGGAACAGTAATCAGCCCCAGCATTTT
CSVGNSNQPQHF
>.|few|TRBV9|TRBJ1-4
TGTGCCAGCAGCGTGAGGAGTAATGAAAAACTGTTTTTT
CASSVRSNEKLFF
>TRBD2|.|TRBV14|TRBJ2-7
TGTGCCAGCAGCCCAACTAGCGGATTTACCTACGAGCAGTACTTC
CASSPTSGFTYEQYF
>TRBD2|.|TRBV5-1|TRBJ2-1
TGCGCCAGCAGCTTGGAACCTAGCGGGCGTTTATCCTACAATGAGCAGTTCTTC
CASSLEPSGRLSYNEQFF
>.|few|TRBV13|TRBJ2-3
TGTGCCAGCAGCTTACGGAGTATCCCTAGCACAGATACGCAGTATTTT
CASSLRSIPSTDTQYF
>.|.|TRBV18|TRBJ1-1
TGTGCCAGCTCACGAAACAGGGCCACGAACACTGAAGCTTTCTTT
CASSRNRATNTEAFF
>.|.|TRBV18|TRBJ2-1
TGTGCCAGCTCCCTTAGGGCCGGGGGCAATGAGCAGTTCTTC
CASSLRAGGNEQFF
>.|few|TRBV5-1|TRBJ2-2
TGCGCCAGCAGCCCCGGGACCGGGGGCACCGGGGAGCTGTTTTTT
CASSPGTGGTGELFF
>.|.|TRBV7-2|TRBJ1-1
TGTGCCAGCAGCGGTTACAGGCTGAACACTGAAGCTTTCTTT
CASSGYRLNTEAFF
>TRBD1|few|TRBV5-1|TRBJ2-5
TGCGCCAGCAGCTTTGGGACAGGGTTACAAGAGACCCAGTACTTC
CASSFGTGLQETQYF
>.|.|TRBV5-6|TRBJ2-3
TGTGCCAGCAGCCTAACGACTAGCACAGATACGCAGTATTTT
CASSLTTSTDTQYF
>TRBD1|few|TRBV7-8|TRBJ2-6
TGTGCCAGCAGTCGTACAGGGGGCGCTGGGGCCAACGTCCTGACTTTC
CASSRTGGAGANVLTF
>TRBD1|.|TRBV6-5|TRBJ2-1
TGTGCCAGCAGTTACGACAGGGGGGACTCCTACAATGAGCAGTTCTTC
CASSYDRGDSYNEQFF
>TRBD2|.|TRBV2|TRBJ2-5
TGTGCCAGCAGTGAAAGAAGGAGCGGGAGGTCCCAAGAGACCCAGTACTTC
CASSERRSGRSQETQYF
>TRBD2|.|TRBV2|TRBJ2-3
TGTGCCAGCAGTGCCGCCCCGGGGACTAGCGGGGGTACGCAGTATTTT
CASSAAPGTSGGTQYF
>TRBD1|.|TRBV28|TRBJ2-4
TGTGCCAGCAGTTTAAGGGACAGCCATTCCAAAAACATTCAGTACTTC
CASSLRDSHSKNIQYF
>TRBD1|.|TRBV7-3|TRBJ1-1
TGTGCCAGCAGCTTAGGACAGGTCGTGCTTGGGACTGAAGCTTTCTTT
CASSLGQVVLGTEAFF
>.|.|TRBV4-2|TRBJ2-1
TGTGCCAGCAGCCAAGATCTCGTCCCCGCGCCGTTCTTC
CASSQDLVPAPFF